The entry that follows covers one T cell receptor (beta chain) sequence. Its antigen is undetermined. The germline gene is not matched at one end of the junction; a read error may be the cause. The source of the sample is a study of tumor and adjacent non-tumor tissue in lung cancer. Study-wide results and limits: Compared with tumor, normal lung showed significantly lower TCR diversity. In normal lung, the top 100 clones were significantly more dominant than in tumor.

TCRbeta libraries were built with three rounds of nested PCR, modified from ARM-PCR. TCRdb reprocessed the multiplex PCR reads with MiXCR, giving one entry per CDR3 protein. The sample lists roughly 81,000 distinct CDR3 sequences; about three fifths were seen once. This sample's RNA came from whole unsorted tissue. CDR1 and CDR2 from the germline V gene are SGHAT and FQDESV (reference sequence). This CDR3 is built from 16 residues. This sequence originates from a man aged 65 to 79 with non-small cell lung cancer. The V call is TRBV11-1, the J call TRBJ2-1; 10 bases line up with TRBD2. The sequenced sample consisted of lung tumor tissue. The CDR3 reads CPSSFLTSGAYNEQFF. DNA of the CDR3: TGCCCCAGCAGCTTTTTAACTAGCGGGGCTTACAATGAGCAGTTCTTC.